These 6 T cell receptor beta chains originate from one sample sequenced in a study of vaccination and CD4 T cells after COVID-19. Sequence data for DNA of cultured CD4+ T cells were generated by the Oncomine TCR Beta short-read assay. TCRdb passed the PCR reads through MiXCR, listing each CDR3 protein once. The table lists fewer than 15,000 distinct CDR3 sequences, approximately 64% of them singletons, with approximately 10% in the top ten. No cognate antigen is known for these TCRs. Noted treatment: approximately nine-day PBMC culture with coronavirus spike peptide pools or control peptides (ViraFEST assay). This sample comprised CD4+ T cells from blood, cultured in vitro, obtained before SARS-CoV-2 vaccination. These receptor sequences come from a human donor who had recovered from COVID-19.

J is TRBJ2-7 and V is TRBV4-2; TRBD1 is a possible D gene (5 bases). The germline V gene encodes CDR1 LGHNA and CDR2 YNFKEQ. V lost 5 bases and J lost 1, with 9 bases in between. There are 13 residues in the CDR3. The CDR3 sequence: CASSGDRSYEQYF. The CDR3 DNA reads as TGTGCCAGCAGCGGCGACAGATCCTACGAGCAGTACTTC.

The rearrangement links TRBV20-1 to TRBJ1-1; no firm D call. Germline assignment: CDR1 DFQATT and CDR2 SNEGSKA (reference sequence). V was clipped by 6 bases and J by 3 bases, with 8 bases between them. The CDR3 sequence is 11 residues long. Written as DNA, the CDR3 is TGCAGTGCCCCTCGATACACTGAAGCTTTCTTT. Amino acids: CSAPRYTEAFF.

The V gene is TRBV28, the J gene TRBJ2-5; D may be TRBD1 (6 bases). Germline-derived CDR1 and CDR2 are MDHEN and SYDVKM. Between the trimmed V and J ends, which lost 8 bases and 2 bases, there was a span of 15 bases. The CDR3 covers 14 residues. CDR3 loop: CASLTGRRQETQYF. CDR3 nucleotides: TGTGCCAGCTTGACAGGACGACGACAAGAGACCCAGTACTTC.

This chain joins TRBV4-1 and TRBJ2-7; no clear D. Germline V lookup: CDR1 MGHRA, CDR2 YSYEKL. This CDR3 is 14 amino acids long. Trimming shortened V by 1 base and J by 4 bases, and 11 bases separated the two germline ends. In nucleotides, the CDR3 is TGCGCCAGCAGCCAAGGGGATTCTTCGTACGAGCAGTACTTC. Its protein product is CASSQGDSSYEQYF.

This clonotype has just a few counts. CDR3 loop: CASSLGGRDIQYF. In nucleotides, the CDR3 is TGTGCCAGCAGCTTAGGGGGCCGGGACATTCAGTACTTC. This chain uses TRBV7-2 with TRBJ2-4; D possibly corresponds to TRBD1 (5 bases). The V gene's germline CDR1 is SGHTA and CDR2 FQGNSA. Trimming left V 1 base short and J 8 bases short, with 9 bases between. The CDR3 sequence is 13 residues long. The full variable domain, with the rest looked up from reference TRBV7-2 and TRBJ2-4, is GAGVSQSPSNKVTEKGKDVELRCDPISGHTALYWYRQSLGQGLEFLIYFQGNSAPDKSGLPSDRFSAERTGGSVSTLTIQRTQQEDSAVYLCASSLGGRDIQYFGAGTRLSVL.

The chain joins TRBV20-1 to TRBJ1-5, with D possibly matching TRBD1 (5 bases). Trimming shortened V by 2 bases and J by 0 bases, and 14 bases separated the two germline ends. This CDR3 region has 16 residues. From germline, CDR1 is DFQATT and CDR2 SNEGSKA (reference sequence). The CDR3 nucleotides read TGCAGTGCTAGACGACCCACGGGGCATAGCAATCAGCCCCAGCATTTT. This codes for CSARRPTGHSNQPQHF.